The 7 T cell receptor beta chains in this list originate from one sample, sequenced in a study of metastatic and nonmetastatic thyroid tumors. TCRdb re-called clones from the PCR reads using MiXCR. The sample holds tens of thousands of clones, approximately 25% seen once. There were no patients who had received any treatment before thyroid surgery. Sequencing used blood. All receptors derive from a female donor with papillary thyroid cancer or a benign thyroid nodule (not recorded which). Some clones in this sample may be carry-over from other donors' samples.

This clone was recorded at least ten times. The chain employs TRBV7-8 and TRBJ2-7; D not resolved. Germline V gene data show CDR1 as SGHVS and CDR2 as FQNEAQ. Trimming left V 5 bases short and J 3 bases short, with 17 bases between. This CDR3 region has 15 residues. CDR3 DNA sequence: TGTGCCAGCAGCCCGAGGAGAGATCGTTTCTACGAGCAGTACTTC. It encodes CASSPRRDRFYEQYF.

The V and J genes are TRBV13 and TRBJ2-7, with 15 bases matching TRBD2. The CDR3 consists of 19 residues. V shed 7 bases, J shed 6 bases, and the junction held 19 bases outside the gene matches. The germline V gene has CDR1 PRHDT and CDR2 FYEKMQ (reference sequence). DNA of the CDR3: TGTGCCAGCACCACCGGGACTAGCGGGGGGCTACGACGTTCTGGCGAGCAGTACTTC. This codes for CASTTGTSGGLRRSGEQYF.

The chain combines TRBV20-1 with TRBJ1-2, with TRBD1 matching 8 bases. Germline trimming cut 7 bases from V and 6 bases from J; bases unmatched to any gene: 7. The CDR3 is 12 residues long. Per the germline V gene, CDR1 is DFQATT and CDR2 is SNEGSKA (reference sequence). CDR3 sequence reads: CSGPAGQDGYTF. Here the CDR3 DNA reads TGCAGTGGTCCGGCGGGACAGGATGGCTACACCTTC.

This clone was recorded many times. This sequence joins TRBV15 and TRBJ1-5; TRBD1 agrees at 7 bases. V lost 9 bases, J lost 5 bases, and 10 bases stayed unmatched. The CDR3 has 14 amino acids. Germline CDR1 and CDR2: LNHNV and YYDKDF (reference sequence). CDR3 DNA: TGTGCCACTAGCCCGGGACAGTCCGATCAGCCCCAGCATTTT. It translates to CATSPGQSDQPQHF.

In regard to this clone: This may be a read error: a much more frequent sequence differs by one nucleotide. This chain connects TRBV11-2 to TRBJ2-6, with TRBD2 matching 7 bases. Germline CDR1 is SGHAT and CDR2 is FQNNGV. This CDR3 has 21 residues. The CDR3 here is CASSLDPPGRVISSVANVLTF. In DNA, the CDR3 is TGTGCCAGCAGCTTAGACCCCCCGGGGAGGGTAATAAGCTCTGTGGCCAACGTCCTGACTTTC.

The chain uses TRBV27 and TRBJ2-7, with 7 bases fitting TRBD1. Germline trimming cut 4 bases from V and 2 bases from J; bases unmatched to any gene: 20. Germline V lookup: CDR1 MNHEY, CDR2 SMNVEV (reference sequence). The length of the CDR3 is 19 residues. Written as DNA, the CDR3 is TGTGCCAGCAGTTGGCGACAGGGTTTGGCCCTCGAGATCACCTACGAGCAGTACTTC. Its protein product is CASSWRQGLALEITYEQYF.

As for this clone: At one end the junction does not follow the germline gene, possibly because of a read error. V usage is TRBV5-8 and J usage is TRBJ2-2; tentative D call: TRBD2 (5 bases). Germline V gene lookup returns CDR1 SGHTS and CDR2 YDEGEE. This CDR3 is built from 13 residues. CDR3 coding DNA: TGTGCCAGCAGCTTGGGATACACCGGGGAGCTGCTTTTT. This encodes CASSLGYTGELLF.